These 14 T cell receptor beta chains were all obtained from the same sample, sequenced in a study of CD8+ T cells in alopecia areata. Extracted RNA was reverse transcribed into cDNA, the sequencing template. TCRdb keeps only in-frame clones here, not all; method: immunoSEQ multiplex PCR. The sample carries 140,000 to 150,000 clones, under 60% recorded once. The specimen comprised CD4+ T cells sorted from blood, sampled at week 0. These receptors were taken from a human donor with alopecia areata.

This chain uses TRBV7-9 with TRBJ2-3; D gene ambiguous. V lost 3 bases and J 6 bases, leaving 7 bases between the germline ends. Germline V gene data show CDR1 as SEHNR and CDR2 as FQNEAQ (reference sequence). This CDR3 comprises 12 residues. CDR3 DNA sequence: TGTGCCAGCAGCTTTCCAATCGATACGCAGTATTTT. Translation: CASSFPIDTQYF.

The rearrangement links TRBV4-2 to TRBJ2-1; D possibly uses TRBD1 or TRBD2 (6 bases each). This CDR3 spans 14 amino acids. Germline loops: CDR1 LGHNA, CDR2 YNFKEQ. V was trimmed by 1 base and J by 10 bases, leaving 14 bases between them. This chain's CDR3 is CASSQARGEREQFF. In DNA, the CDR3 is TGTGCCAGCAGCCAAGCGAGGGGGGAACGGGAGCAGTTCTTC.

This clone was seen just once. This chain joins TRBV30 and TRBJ1-2, with no clear D. From germline, CDR1 is GTSNPN and CDR2 SVGIG (reference sequence). The CDR3 totals 12 residues. Trimming shortened V by 0 bases and J by 8 bases, and 10 bases separated the two germline ends. The DNA of the CDR3 is TGTGCCTGGAGTGTACCCAGGATCGGCTACACCTTC. Translating gives CAWSVPRIGYTF.

The chain uses TRBV20-1 and TRBJ1-2, with D unresolved. Trimming shortened V by 4 bases and J by 8 bases, and 11 bases separated the two germline ends. Germline values: CDR1 DFQATT, CDR2 SNEGSKA (reference sequence). This CDR3 region has 11 residues. DNA of the CDR3: TGCAGTGCTATACAGACGTTCGGCTACACCTTC. This translates into CSAIQTFGYTF.

The chain's CDR3 is CASSSERSLGLEQFF. DNA of the CDR3: TGTGCCAGCAGCTCGGAGAGGAGCCTGGGGTTAGAGCAGTTCTTC. This chain joins TRBV5-6 and TRBJ2-1; no reliable D call. The CDR3 length is 15 residues. V was shortened by 3 bases and J by 10 bases, with 20 bases between the two germline ends. CDR1 and CDR2 (germline): SGHDT, YYEEEE.

This clone was seen a few times. The chain is built from TRBV18 and TRBJ2-5; 7 nucleotides line up with TRBD2. Germline CDR1 reads KGHSH; CDR2 reads LQKENI. Trimming cost V 0 bases and J 1 base; bases outside gene matches: 2. This CDR3 comprises 15 residues. CDR3 nucleotide sequence: TGTGCCAGCTCACCACCGGGGAGGGCCCAAGAGACCCAGTACTTC. It translates to CASSPPGRAQETQYF.

The chain has TRBV7-9 and TRBJ2-6; the D is unclear. This CDR3 is 15 amino acids long. CDR1 and CDR2 from the germline V gene are SEHNR and FQNEAQ (reference sequence). V was cut by 5 bases and J by 0 bases, with 8 bases left in between. CDR3 loop: CASSPDGSGANVLTF. CDR3 DNA sequence: TGTGCCAGCAGCCCGGACGGCTCTGGGGCCAACGTCCTGACTTTC. Full variable domain (remainder filled in from reference TRBV7-9 and TRBJ2-6): DTGVSQNPRHKITKRGQNVTFRCDPISEHNRLYWYRQTLGQGPEFLTYFQNEAQLEKSRLLSDRFSAERPKGSFSTLEIQRTEQGDSAMYLCASSPDGSGANVLTFGAGSRLTVL.

Only a few counts were recorded for this clone. The J gene is TRBJ2-5, the V gene TRBV29-1, with 14 bases aligning to TRBD2. The germline gives CDR1 SQVTM, CDR2 ANQGSEA. V lost 6 bases, J lost 5 bases, and 8 bases stayed unmatched. This CDR3 is built from 15 residues. CDR3 loop: CSVARLAGGPETQYF. CDR3 in DNA: TGCAGCGTCGCCCGACTAGCGGGGGGGCCCGAGACCCAGTACTTC.

The V gene is TRBV11-2, the J gene TRBJ1-2; D remains unclear. The V gene lost 5 bases and the J gene lost 5 bases, with 15 bases spanning the gap. Germline lookup yields CDR1 SGHAT and CDR2 FQNNGV. The CDR3 loop spans 14 amino acids. CDR3 protein: CASSRFDTLYGYTF. In DNA form, the CDR3 reads TGTGCCAGCAGCCGCTTCGACACCCTGTATGGCTACACCTTC.

On this clone: The junction does not match germline at one end; this may be a read error. The chain carries TRBV5-1 and TRBJ2-3; D may be TRBD1 (6 bases). Germline loops: CDR1 SGHRS, CDR2 YFSETQ. CDR3 length equals 16 residues. This CDR3 reads CASGLEYGQPTDTQYF. CDR3 bases: TGCGCCAGCGGCTTGGAGTACGGACAGCCCACAGATACGCAGTATTTT.

This clone was counted between two and nine times. The chain combines TRBV29-1 with TRBJ2-3; 10 bases line up with TRBD2. Germline loops: CDR1 SQVTM, CDR2 ANQGSEA. This CDR3 has 13 amino acids. V shed 5 bases, J shed 1 base, and the junction held 0 bases outside the gene matches. CDR3 nucleotides: TGCAGCGTTACTAGCGGGGGCACAGATACGCAGTATTTT. Its protein is CSVTSGGTDTQYF.

The chain carries TRBV7-9 and TRBJ2-5; TRBD1 agrees at 10 bases. This CDR3 comprises 15 residues. Germline trimming cut 4 bases from V and 6 bases from J; bases unmatched to any gene: 8. Germline CDR1 and CDR2: SEHNR and FQNEAQ (reference sequence). CDR3 sequence: CASSSRGGQGKTQYF. The CDR3 coding sequence is TGTGCCAGCAGCTCCCGAGGGGGACAGGGGAAGACCCAGTACTTC. Full variable domain (remainder filled in from reference TRBV7-9 and TRBJ2-5): DTGVSQNPRHKITKRGQNVTFRCDPISEHNRLYWYRQTLGQGPEFLTYFQNEAQLEKSRLLSDRFSAERPKGSFSTLEIQRTEQGDSAMYLCASSSRGGQGKTQYFGPGTRLLVL.

The sample holds a few counts of this clone. The chain has TRBV10-3 and TRBJ1-2, with D possibly being TRBD1 (6 bases). Germline V gives CDR1 ENHRY, CDR2 SYGVKD. CDR3 length equals 17 residues. V shed 4 bases and J shed 6 bases, with 24 bases lying between them. CDR3 amino acids: CAISAQPGRGALDGYTF. The DNA of the CDR3 is TGTGCCATCAGTGCCCAACCGGGTCGGGGGGCGTTAGATGGCTACACCTTC.

This clone was recorded once. This chain uses TRBV5-4 with TRBJ2-4; TRBD1 might be the D (5 bases). The germline V gene has CDR1 SGHNT and CDR2 YYREEE (reference sequence). The CDR3 is 14 amino acids. Trimming took off 4 bases at V and 0 bases at J, with 8 bases between the two ends. DNA of the CDR3: TGTGCCAGCAGCCGCAGGGAAGCCAAAAACATTCAGTACTTC. Translation gives CASSRREAKNIQYF.